This TCR beta chain was profiled in a study of Ad26.COV2.S vaccination and SARS-CoV-2 variants. Study details: COV1001, an Ad26.COV2.S trial, supplied this vaccine-arm donor. Ad26.COV2.S given intramuscularly, once or twice 56 days apart.

Points on this clone: Its antigen is not known.

Study-wide findings and caveats: Spike-specific TCR breadth was greater in vaccine than placebo recipients.

The repertoire was sequenced with immunoSEQ multiplex PCR; TCRdb's copy has only in-frame clones and lacks some. The repertoire includes 500,000 or so clones, approximately 88% of them detected once, and 9.5% to 15% sits in the top ten. Germline CDR1 reads SGDLS; CDR2 reads YYNGEE. This CDR3 is built from 15 residues. V was cut by 4 bases and J by 5 bases, with 16 bases left in between. Treatment specified: 19 received Ad26.COV2.S at low or high dose, single or two shots; several received placebo; per-sample allocation not given. Samples were taken on day 63 after the first vaccine or placebo injection. An Ad26 vector expressing Wuhan-strain SARS-CoV-2 spike constituted the vaccine.

Sequenced material: peripheral blood, taken in a trial of Ad26.COV2.S vaccine versus placebo. The TCR originated in a person between 18 and 65 years old who received the Ad26.COV2.S COVID-19 vaccine or a placebo. V is TRBV9 and J is TRBJ1-5, with D possibly TRBD1 on 6 matching bases. The CDR3 region is CASSRDPTGYQPQHF. The CDR3 nucleotides are TGTGCCAGCAGCCGAGATCCCACAGGGTATCAGCCCCAGCATTTT.